The 27 T cell receptor beta chains below all came from one sample that was sequenced in a study of blood T cell repertoires in COVID-19. Assay: immunoSEQ multiplex PCR; the TCRdb copy retains only in-frame clones and omits some. The sample contains about 270,000 clones, 70% to 90% of which appear only once. Material for sequencing was peripheral blood. The receptor source for this set is a woman under 40 with COVID-19, enrolled during active disease.

The chain combines TRBV18 with TRBJ1-5, with 9 bases matching TRBD1. The CDR3 loop spans 17 amino acids. CDR1 KGHSH and CDR2 LQKENI come from the germline V gene. J lost 3 bases, V lost 3 bases, and 9 bases had no gene match. CDR3 in DNA: TGTGCCAGCTCACCTCTGGCGACAGGGGGGATCAATCAGCCCCAGCATTTT. Its protein product is CASSPLATGGINQPQHF.

V and J are TRBV5-6 and TRBJ2-2, with a tentative D call TRBD2 (7 bases). CDR1 and CDR2 (germline): SGHDT, YYEEEE. The ends were cut back, 0 bases at V and 7 bases at J, with 16 bases in the middle. This CDR3 has 16 residues. The DNA for the CDR3 is TGTGCCAGCAGCTTGGACTCCGGGGGGCCAGGCGGGGAGCTGTTTTTT. Protein sequence: CASSLDSGGPGGELFF.

The CDR3 DNA follows: TGCGCCAGCAGTGATCATCTAACTGCCTATGGCTACACCTTC. Translation: CASSDHLTAYGYTF. This chain links TRBV10-2 with TRBJ1-2, with no clear D. Germline CDR1 is WSHSY and CDR2 is SAAADI. V lost 3 bases and J 4 bases, leaving 12 bases between the germline ends. The CDR3 is 14 amino acids.

This chain links TRBV27 with TRBJ1-6; D gene unclear. This CDR3 has 15 amino acids. Germline values: CDR1 MNHEY, CDR2 SMNVEV (reference sequence). Trimming took 3 bases from V and 0 from J, leaving 6 bases between them. The CDR3 nucleotides are TGTGCCAGCAGTTTGGAGAGCTCCTATAATTCACCCCTCCACTTT. Protein sequence: CASSLESSYNSPLHF.

The CDR3 DNA reads as TGTGCCACCAGCAGATCGGGGGGGGATCCCTACGAGCAGTACTTC. Translation gives CATSRSGGDPYEQYF. The chain recombines TRBV15 with TRBJ2-7, with TRBD2 matching 8 bases. Looked up from germline, CDR1 is LNHNV and CDR2 is YYDKDF (reference sequence). V lost 2 bases to trimming and J lost 2 bases; unmatched junction nucleotides: 5. The CDR3 sequence is 15 residues long.

The chain employs TRBV18 and TRBJ2-1; 8 bases are shared with TRBD1. CDR3 size: 15 residues. V lost 3 bases, J lost 2 bases, and 3 bases stayed unmatched. The germline V gene encodes CDR1 KGHSH and CDR2 LQKENI. Here the CDR3 DNA reads TGTGCCAGCTCACCCCGGGACAGGACCTACAATGAGCAGTTCTTC. As protein: CASSPRDRTYNEQFF.

V usage is TRBV10-1 and J usage is TRBJ2-5, with 8 nucleotides matching TRBD1. Germline CDR1 is WNHNN and CDR2 is SYGVQD (reference sequence). This CDR3 is built from 12 residues. Trimming took 5 bases from V and 6 from J; bases not matched to a gene: 2. CDR3 DNA sequence: TGCGCCAGCAGTACAGGGGGAAAGACCCAGTACTTC. It encodes CASSTGGKTQYF.

The genes are TRBV6-6 and TRBJ2-1, with 12 nucleotides matching TRBD2. Trimming at V came to 5 bases and at J to 12 bases, leaving 17 bases not matched to a gene. In germline, CDR1 is MNHNY, CDR2 SVGAGI (reference sequence). This CDR3 region has 17 residues. The CDR3 DNA is TGTGCCAGCAGTCCCGGACTAGCGGGGATTTTCCTACGGGGGCAGTTCTTC. The encoded protein is CASSPGLAGIFLRGQFF.

This chain uses TRBV11-3 with TRBJ2-1; tentative D call: TRBD2 (5 bases). V was clipped by 5 bases and J by 8 bases, with 16 bases between them. The CDR3 extends over 14 amino acids. Germline lookup yields CDR1 SGHNT and CDR2 YENEEA. The CDR3 region is CASSKGGGIHEQFF. For the CDR3, the DNA is TGTGCCAGCAGCAAAGGAGGTGGCATCCATGAGCAGTTCTTC.

This chain joins TRBV10-3 and TRBJ2-5, with 15 bases identical to TRBD2. The germline V gene encodes CDR1 ENHRY and CDR2 SYGVKD. The CDR3 is 16 amino acids. With 10 bases clipped from V and 5 bases from J, the junction kept 11 bases outside the gene matches. The CDR3 spells CATGTSGGRFGETQYF. Here the CDR3 DNA reads TGTGCCACCGGGACTAGCGGGGGGCGGTTTGGTGAGACCCAGTACTTC.

The V and J genes are TRBV6-5 and TRBJ1-5; TRBD1 is a possible D gene (6 bases). Trimming removed 6 bases at V and 7 bases at J, with 16 bases between. The CDR3 covers 14 residues. Germline V lookup: CDR1 MNHEY, CDR2 SVGAGI. The CDR3 DNA sequence: TGTGCCAGCAGGACAGCACAGGGAAAGCAGCCCCAGCATTTT. This codes for CASRTAQGKQPQHF.

V usage is TRBV9 and J usage is TRBJ2-1, with TRBD1 as a possible D gene (5 bases). There are 15 residues in the CDR3. CDR1 and CDR2 from the germline V gene are SGDLS and YYNGEE. V lost 0 bases, J lost 7 bases, and 14 bases lay in between. CDR3 loop: CASSVEGDLGNEQFF. CDR3 nucleotide sequence: TGTGCCAGCAGCGTAGAAGGGGATCTGGGGAATGAGCAGTTCTTC.

This clone was observed a few times. The rearrangement links TRBV2 to TRBJ1-5, with D maybe TRBD1 (5 bases). The V and J ends lost 2 bases and 8 bases respectively, with 22 bases between them. The CDR3 is made up of 17 amino acids. CDR1 is SNHLY, CDR2 FYNNEI, per germline. The CDR3 nucleotides read TGTGCCAGCAGTGAACTACAGGTATTTCTCGGCGGGGAGCCCCAGCATTTT. Protein sequence: CASSELQVFLGGEPQHF.

The V call is TRBV3-1 (or the pseudogene TRBV3-2), the J call TRBJ2-1, with TRBD1 matching 9 bases. Germline V gene lookup returns CDR1 LGHDT and CDR2 YNNKEL (reference sequence). J was trimmed by 3 bases and V by 4 bases; bases with no gene match: 4. CDR3 length: 15 amino acids. The CDR3 here is CASSPWDRDYNEQFF. For the CDR3, the DNA is TGTGCCAGCAGCCCCTGGGACAGGGACTACAATGAGCAGTTCTTC.

The chain carries TRBV5-1 and TRBJ1-4; D remains unclear. Trimming took off 4 bases at V and 0 bases at J, with 10 bases between the two ends. Looked up from germline, CDR1 is SGHRS and CDR2 is YFSETQ. The CDR3 covers 15 residues. The CDR3 here is CASSPDIATNEKLFF. CDR3 sequence (DNA): TGCGCCAGCAGCCCCGACATTGCAACTAATGAAAAACTGTTTTTT.

This clone occurred once. The chain employs TRBV4-2 and TRBJ2-3; no clear D gene. The germline V gene encodes CDR1 LGHNA and CDR2 YNFKEQ. The CDR3 is 14 amino acids. Trimming took off 1 base at V and 2 bases at J, with 7 bases between the two ends. The CDR3 nucleotides are TGTGCCAGCAGCCAAGCGTCCCTCACAGATACGCAGTATTTT. It codes for CASSQASLTDTQYF.

This chain uses TRBV3-1 (or the pseudogene TRBV3-2) with TRBJ2-3; 8 bases are shared with TRBD2. Germline V gives CDR1 LGHDT, CDR2 YNNKEL (reference sequence). The CDR3 extends over 14 amino acids. Trimming at V came to 7 bases and at J to 8 bases, leaving 11 bases not matched to a gene. CDR3 amino acids: CASTAGGGHGTQYF. CDR3 nucleotides: TGTGCCAGCACCGCGGGCGGGGGGCACGGTACGCAGTATTTT.

The chain combines TRBV6-5 with TRBJ2-2; D is uncertain. CDR1 and CDR2 from the germline V gene are MNHEY and SVGAGI. There are 13 residues in the CDR3. Between the trimmed V and J ends, which lost 6 bases and 4 bases, there was a span of 9 bases. The CDR3 loop is CASSPAITGELFF. DNA of the CDR3: TGTGCCAGCAGCCCCGCTATCACCGGGGAGCTGTTTTTT.

This clone was observed a few times. The chain links TRBV7-9 to TRBJ2-1; TRBD2 matches at 13 bases. This CDR3 has 15 amino acids. Germline V gene sequence: CDR1 SEHNR, CDR2 FQNEAQ (reference sequence). V dropped 3 bases and J dropped 7; count of bases not matched to a gene: 3. Written as DNA, the CDR3 is TGTGCCAGCAGCTTGACTAGCGGGGGGCGGAATGAGCAGTTCTTC. It translates to CASSLTSGGRNEQFF. The variable domain in full, with the rest retrieved from reference TRBV7-9 and TRBJ2-1, is DTGVSQNPRHKITKRGQNVTFRCDPISEHNRLYWYRQTLGQGPEFLTYFQNEAQLEKSRLLSDRFSAERPKGSFSTLEIQRTEQGDSAMYLCASSLTSGGRNEQFFGPGTRLTVL.

The chain has TRBV12-5 and TRBJ1-2; D may be TRBD1 (5 bases). Germline V gene sequence: CDR1 LGHNT, CDR2 FRNRAP. This CDR3 region has 16 residues. V lost 0 bases to trimming and J lost 8 bases, with 19 bases between them. DNA of the CDR3: TGTGCTAGTGGTTTGGTAGGCTTAGGGGCGCGTTCGGGCTACACCTTC. Its translation: CASGLVGLGARSGYTF.

For the CDR3, the DNA is TGTGCCAGCAGTGGAAGGACTAGCGGGGGTTCCTACGAGCAGTACTTC. It yields the protein CASSGRTSGGSYEQYF. The chain joins TRBV27 to TRBJ2-7; 13 nucleotides agree with TRBD2. V shed 5 bases and J 1 base; nucleotides not matched to a gene: 5. The CDR3 is made up of 16 amino acids. The germline gives CDR1 MNHEY, CDR2 SMNVEV (reference sequence).

The J gene is TRBJ2-1, the V gene TRBV11-2, with D uncertain. Germline lookup yields CDR1 SGHAT and CDR2 FQNNGV. CDR3 length: 16 residues. The germline V and J ends were trimmed by 5 bases and 0 bases, with 14 bases remaining between them. CDR3 in amino acids: CASSPRRQNSYNEQFF. The DNA for the CDR3 is TGTGCCAGCAGCCCGAGGCGGCAGAACTCCTACAATGAGCAGTTCTTC.

The chain links TRBV11-2 to TRBJ2-7; perhaps TRBD1 as D (7 bases). The CDR3 runs 14 residues. CDR1 SGHAT and CDR2 FQNNGV come from the germline V gene. Trimming shortened V by 2 bases and J by 3 bases, and 11 bases separated the two germline ends. The CDR3 coding sequence is TGTGCCAGCAGCTTATACAGGGGAGGCTACGAGCAGTACTTC. This codes for CASSLYRGGYEQYF.

The gene calls are TRBV4-1 and TRBJ2-1, with 7 bases aligning to TRBD2. J lost 6 bases, V lost 5 bases, and 4 bases had no gene match. Germline assignment: CDR1 MGHRA and CDR2 YSYEKL. This CDR3 is 13 amino acids long. CDR3 sequence reads: CASSAGEVNEQFF. The CDR3 nucleotides read TGCGCCAGCAGCGCGGGGGAGGTCAATGAGCAGTTCTTC.

The rearrangement uses TRBV5-1 and TRBJ1-5; TRBD1 is a possible D gene (6 bases). The V end was cut by 4 bases, the J end by 6 bases, with 14 bases between. Germline V gene data show CDR1 as SGHRS and CDR2 as YFSETQ. This CDR3 spans 14 amino acids. This CDR3 is CASSQGGGGQPQHF. The CDR3 coding sequence is TGCGCCAGCAGCCAAGGGGGAGGGGGTCAGCCCCAGCATTTT.

This chain uses TRBV6-4 with TRBJ1-6, with 8 bases identical to TRBD1. Germline loops: CDR1 MRHNA, CDR2 SNTAGT. The CDR3 spans 15 residues. J lost 9 bases, V lost 3 bases, and 7 bases had no gene match. CDR3: CASSEGYGTGSPLHF. The CDR3 DNA is TGTGCCAGCAGTGAGGGATACGGGACAGGTTCACCCCTCCACTTT.

This clone has more than one count but fewer than ten. The J gene is TRBJ2-1, the V gene TRBV27, with 7 nucleotides matching TRBD1. V lost 5 bases to trimming and J lost 8 bases; unmatched junction nucleotides: 6. The CDR3 contains 13 residues. CDR1 MNHEY and CDR2 SMNVEV come from the germline V gene (reference sequence). CDR3 residues: CASSLDRVDEQFF. CDR3 DNA: TGTGCCAGCAGTCTCGACAGGGTTGATGAGCAGTTCTTC.